These T cell receptor beta chains were read from a single sample in a study of T cell responses to AZD1222 COVID-19 vaccine. The data were produced by immunoSEQ multiplex PCR, yet TCRdb's version contains in-frame clones alone and is incomplete. The data contain under 80,000 clones, about four fifths of them seen just once; the ten biggest clones take up 20% to 30%. The sequencing here drew on peripheral blood, taken 28 days after the second AZD1222 dose. The receptors shown here come from an adult who received the AZD1222 COVID-19 vaccine. CDR3s include the opening cysteine and the closing phenylalanine or tryptophan.

v_gene	j_gene	CDR3aa
TRBV19	TRBJ1-6	CASSMPTGGLGSPLHF
TRBV6-1	TRBJ2-7	CASSERSTSGAGGQTYEQYF
TRBV6-1	TRBJ2-3	CASSEMGQYTDTQYF
TRBV29-1	TRBJ2-7	CSVFFSYEQYF
TRBV27	TRBJ1-6	CASRYKFETVAPLHF
TRBV4-3	TRBJ1-2	CASSQDDGISRGYTF
TRBV28	TRBJ2-3	CASSSPLAGAADTQYF
TRBV28	TRBJ1-2	CASSTPTGGNYGYTF
TRBV29-1	TRBJ1-2	CSVDDYMDGYTF
TRBV30	TRBJ2-7	CAWSGGGTYEQYF
TRBV19	TRBJ2-2	CASSAPGHRSGELFF
TRBV18	TRBJ2-7	CASSPGDRDRGKYEQYF
TRBV27	TRBJ2-2	CASSLSASIHTGELFF
TRBV7-2	TRBJ1-5	CASSADSVDQPQHF
TRBV7-9	TRBJ2-3	CASSLGYGSTDTQYF
TRBV11-3	TRBJ2-1	CASSLESAYNEQFF
TRBV7-5	TRBJ2-5	CARSDRDRSRKKLETQYF
TRBV6-5	TRBJ1-1	CASRRPNTEAFF
TRBV5-1	TRBJ2-1	CASSGASGYNEQFF
TRBV9	TRBJ2-1	CASSVGPTGSYEQFF
TRBV28	TRBJ2-1	CASSLIPNEQFF
TRBV7-8	TRBJ1-1	CASSPQQRTEAFF
TRBV6-2/TRBV6-3	TRBJ2-7	CASSSGTSGSLYEQYF
TRBV28	TRBJ1-5	CASSTEPGTGWASPPHF
TRBV7-2	TRBJ2-6	CASTPQTGLSGANVLTF
TRBV28	TRBJ1-1	CASSWGDGDTEAFF
TRBV11-2	TRBJ2-3	CASSPLPGTQYF
TRBV3-1/TRBV3-2	TRBJ1-1	CASSQEWTLTEVNTEAFF
TRBV6-2/TRBV6-3	TRBJ2-3	CASSYSRGSTDTQYF
TRBV7-3	TRBJ2-1	CASSSGEGQFF
TRBV28	TRBJ2-7	CASSFIPYEQYF
TRBV19	TRBJ1-5	CASSIGVARDQPQHF
TRBV19	TRBJ2-5	CASSLYRGETQYF
TRBV5-1	TRBJ2-1	CASSHLAGSSYNEQFF
TRBV11-1	TRBJ2-1	CASSLAGSSYNEQFF
TRBV29-1	TRBJ2-3	CSVVRQGGTDTQYF
TRBV30	TRBJ1-1	CAWSQIDKNTEAFF
TRBV27	TRBJ2-7	CASSLWTSVRLEQYF
TRBV28	TRBJ1-3	CASSGTQGFGNTIYF
TRBV24-1	TRBJ2-1	CATSDKLAELYNEQFF